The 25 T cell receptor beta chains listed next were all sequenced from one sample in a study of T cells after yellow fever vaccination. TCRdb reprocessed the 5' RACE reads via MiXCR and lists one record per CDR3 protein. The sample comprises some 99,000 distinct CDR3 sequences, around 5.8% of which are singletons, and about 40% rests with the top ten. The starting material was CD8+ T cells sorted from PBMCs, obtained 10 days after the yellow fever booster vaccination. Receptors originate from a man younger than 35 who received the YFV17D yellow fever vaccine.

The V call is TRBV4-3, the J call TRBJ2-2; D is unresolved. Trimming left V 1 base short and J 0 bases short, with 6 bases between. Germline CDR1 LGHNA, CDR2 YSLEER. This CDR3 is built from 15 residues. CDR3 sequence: CASSQVRTNTGELFF. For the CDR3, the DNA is TGCGCCAGCAGCCAAGTTCGGACGAACACCGGGGAGCTGTTTTTT.

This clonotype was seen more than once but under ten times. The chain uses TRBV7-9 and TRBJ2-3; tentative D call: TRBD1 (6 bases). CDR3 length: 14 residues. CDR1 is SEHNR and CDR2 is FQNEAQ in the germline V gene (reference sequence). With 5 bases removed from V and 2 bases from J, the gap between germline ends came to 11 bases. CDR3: CASSPRDITDTQYF. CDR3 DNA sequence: TGTGCCAGCAGCCCCCGGGACATCACAGATACGCAGTATTTT.

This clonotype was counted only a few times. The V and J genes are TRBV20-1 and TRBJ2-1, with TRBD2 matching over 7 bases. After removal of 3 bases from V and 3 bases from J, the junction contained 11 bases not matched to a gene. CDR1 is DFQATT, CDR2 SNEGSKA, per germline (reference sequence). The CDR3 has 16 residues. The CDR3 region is CSARDLTSEHYNEQFF. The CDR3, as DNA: TGCAGTGCTAGGGACCTCACTAGCGAACACTACAATGAGCAGTTCTTC.

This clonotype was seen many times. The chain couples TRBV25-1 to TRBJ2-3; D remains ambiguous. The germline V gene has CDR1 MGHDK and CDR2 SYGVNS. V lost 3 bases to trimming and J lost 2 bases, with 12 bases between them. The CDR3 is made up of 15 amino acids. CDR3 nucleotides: TGTGCCAGCAGTGAGTGGTCAGAGTTCACAGATACGCAGTATTTT. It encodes CASSEWSEFTDTQYF.

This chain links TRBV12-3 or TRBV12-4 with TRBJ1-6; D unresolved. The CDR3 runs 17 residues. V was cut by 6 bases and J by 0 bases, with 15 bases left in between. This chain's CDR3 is CASSPTIMGSYNSPLHF. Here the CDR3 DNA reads TGTGCCAGCAGCCCGACAATCATGGGCTCCTATAATTCACCCCTCCACTTT.

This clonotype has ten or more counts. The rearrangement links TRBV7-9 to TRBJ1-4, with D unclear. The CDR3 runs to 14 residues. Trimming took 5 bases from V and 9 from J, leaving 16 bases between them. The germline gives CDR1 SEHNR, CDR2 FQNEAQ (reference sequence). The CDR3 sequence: CASSLPSVSQKLFF. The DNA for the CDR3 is TGTGCCAGCAGCCTGCCGTCAGTCTCTCAAAAACTGTTTTTT.

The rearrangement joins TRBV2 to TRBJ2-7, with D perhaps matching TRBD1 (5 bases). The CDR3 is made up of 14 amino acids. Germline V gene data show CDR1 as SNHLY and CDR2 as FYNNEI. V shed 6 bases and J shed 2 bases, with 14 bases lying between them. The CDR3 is CASRGEVKAYEQYV. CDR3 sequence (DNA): TGTGCCAGCAGAGGGGAAGTAAAAGCCTACGAGCAGTACGTC.

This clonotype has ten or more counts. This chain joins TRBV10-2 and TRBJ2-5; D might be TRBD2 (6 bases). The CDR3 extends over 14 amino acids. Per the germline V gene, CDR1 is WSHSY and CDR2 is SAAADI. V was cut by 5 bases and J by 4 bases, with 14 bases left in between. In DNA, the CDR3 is TGCGCCAGCAGTCCAAACCGGGGGAGAGAGACCCAGTACTTC. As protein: CASSPNRGRETQYF.

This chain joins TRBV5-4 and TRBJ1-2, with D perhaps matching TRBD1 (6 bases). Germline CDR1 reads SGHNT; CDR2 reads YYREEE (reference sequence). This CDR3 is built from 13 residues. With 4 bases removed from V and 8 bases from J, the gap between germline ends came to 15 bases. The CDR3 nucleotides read TGTGCCAGCAGCGGTACAGGGTTCGTAGGCTACACCTTC. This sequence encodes CASSGTGFVGYTF.

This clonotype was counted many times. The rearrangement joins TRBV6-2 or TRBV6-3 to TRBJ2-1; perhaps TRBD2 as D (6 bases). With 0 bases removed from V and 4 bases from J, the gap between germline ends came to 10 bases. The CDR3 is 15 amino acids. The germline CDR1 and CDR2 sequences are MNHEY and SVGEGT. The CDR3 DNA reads TGTGCCAGCAGTTACTCGGGACTCAGTTACAATGAGCAGTTCTTC. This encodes CASSYSGLSYNEQFF.

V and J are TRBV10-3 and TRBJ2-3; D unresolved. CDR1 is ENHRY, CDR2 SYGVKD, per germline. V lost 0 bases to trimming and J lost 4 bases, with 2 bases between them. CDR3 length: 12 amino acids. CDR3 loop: CAISESADTQYF. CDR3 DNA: TGTGCCATCAGTGAGTCGGCAGATACGCAGTATTTT.

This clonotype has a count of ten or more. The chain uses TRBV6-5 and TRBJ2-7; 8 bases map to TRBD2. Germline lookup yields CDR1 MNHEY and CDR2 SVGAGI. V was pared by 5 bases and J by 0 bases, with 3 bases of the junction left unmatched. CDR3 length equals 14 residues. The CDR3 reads CASSETSGSYEQYF. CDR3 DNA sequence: TGTGCCAGCAGTGAAACTAGCGGCTCCTACGAGCAGTACTTC.

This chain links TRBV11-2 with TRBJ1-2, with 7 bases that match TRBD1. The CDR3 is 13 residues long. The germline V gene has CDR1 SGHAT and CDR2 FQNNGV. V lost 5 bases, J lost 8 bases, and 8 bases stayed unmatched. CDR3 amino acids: CASSTGQVDGYTF. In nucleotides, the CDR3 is TGTGCCAGCAGCACAGGACAGGTCGACGGCTACACCTTC.

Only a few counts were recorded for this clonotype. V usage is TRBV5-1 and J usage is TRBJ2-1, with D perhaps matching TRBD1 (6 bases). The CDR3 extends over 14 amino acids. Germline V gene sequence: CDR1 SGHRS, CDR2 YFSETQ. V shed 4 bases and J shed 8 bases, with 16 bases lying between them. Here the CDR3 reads CASSTGQSGDEQFF. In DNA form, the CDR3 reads TGCGCCAGCAGCACCGGACAGTCCGGGGATGAGCAGTTCTTC.

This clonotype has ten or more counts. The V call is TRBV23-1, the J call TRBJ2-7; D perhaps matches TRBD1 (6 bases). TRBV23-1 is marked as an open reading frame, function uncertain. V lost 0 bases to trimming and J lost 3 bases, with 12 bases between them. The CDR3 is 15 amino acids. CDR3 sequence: CASSQSPGALYEQYV. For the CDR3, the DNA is TGCGCCAGCAGTCAATCTCCAGGGGCTCTCTACGAGCAGTACGTC.

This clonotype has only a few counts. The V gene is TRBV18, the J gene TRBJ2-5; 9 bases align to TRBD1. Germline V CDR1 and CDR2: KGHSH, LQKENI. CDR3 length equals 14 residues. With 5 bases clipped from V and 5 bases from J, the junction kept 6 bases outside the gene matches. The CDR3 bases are TGTGCCAGCTCATCCCGGGACAGGGTCGAGACCCAGTACTTC. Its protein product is CASSSRDRVETQYF.

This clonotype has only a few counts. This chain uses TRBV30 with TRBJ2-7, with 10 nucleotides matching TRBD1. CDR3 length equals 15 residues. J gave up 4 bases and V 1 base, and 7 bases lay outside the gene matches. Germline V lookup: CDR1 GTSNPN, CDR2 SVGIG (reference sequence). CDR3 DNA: TGTGCCTGGAGTGGGGACAGGGGCGCGGGATACGAGCAGTACTTC. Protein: CAWSGDRGAGYEQYF. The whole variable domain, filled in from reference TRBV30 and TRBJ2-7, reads SQTIHQWPATLVQPVGSPLSLECTVEGTSNPNLYWYRQAAGRGLQLLFYSVGIGQISSEVPQNLSASRPQDRQFILSSKKLLLSDSGFYLCAWSGDRGAGYEQYFGPGTRLTVT.

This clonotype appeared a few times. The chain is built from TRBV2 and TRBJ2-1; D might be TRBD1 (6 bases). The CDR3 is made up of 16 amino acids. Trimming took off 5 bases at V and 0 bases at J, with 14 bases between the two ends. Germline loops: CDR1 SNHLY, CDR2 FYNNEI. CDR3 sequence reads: CASSWDTTSSYNEQFF. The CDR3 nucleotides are TGTGCCAGCAGTTGGGACACAACGAGCTCCTACAATGAGCAGTTCTTC.

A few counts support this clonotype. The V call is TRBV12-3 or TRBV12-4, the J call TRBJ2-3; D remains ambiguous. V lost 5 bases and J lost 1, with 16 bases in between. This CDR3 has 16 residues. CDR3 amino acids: CASSPRPGSGTDTQYF. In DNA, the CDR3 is TGTGCCAGCAGTCCCCGGCCGGGTTCGGGCACAGATACGCAGTATTTT.

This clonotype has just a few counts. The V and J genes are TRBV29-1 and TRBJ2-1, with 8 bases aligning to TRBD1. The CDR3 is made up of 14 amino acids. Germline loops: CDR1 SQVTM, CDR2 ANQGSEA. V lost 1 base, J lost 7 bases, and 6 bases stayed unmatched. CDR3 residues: CSVEGGDRWNEQFF. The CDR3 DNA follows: TGCAGCGTTGAAGGAGGGGACAGGTGGAATGAGCAGTTCTTC.

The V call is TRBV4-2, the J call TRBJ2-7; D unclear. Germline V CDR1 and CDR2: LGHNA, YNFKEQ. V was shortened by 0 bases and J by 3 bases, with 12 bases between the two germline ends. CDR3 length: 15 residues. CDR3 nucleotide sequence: TGTGCCAGCAGCCAAGAGACGCCTATTAGCTACGAGCAGTACTTC. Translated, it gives CASSQETPISYEQYF.

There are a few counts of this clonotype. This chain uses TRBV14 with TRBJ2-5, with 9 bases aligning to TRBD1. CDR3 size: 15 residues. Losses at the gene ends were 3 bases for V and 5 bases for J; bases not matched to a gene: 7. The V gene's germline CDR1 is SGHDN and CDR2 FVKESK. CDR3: CASSHLGQGPETQYF. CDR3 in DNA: TGTGCCAGCAGCCATTTGGGACAGGGACCCGAGACCCAGTACTTC.

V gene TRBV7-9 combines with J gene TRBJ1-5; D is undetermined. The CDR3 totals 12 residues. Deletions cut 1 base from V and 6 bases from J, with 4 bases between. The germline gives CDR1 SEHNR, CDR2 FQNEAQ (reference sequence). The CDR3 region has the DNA TGTGCCAGCAGCTTAGGAATTCAGCCCCAGCATTTT. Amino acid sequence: CASSLGIQPQHF.

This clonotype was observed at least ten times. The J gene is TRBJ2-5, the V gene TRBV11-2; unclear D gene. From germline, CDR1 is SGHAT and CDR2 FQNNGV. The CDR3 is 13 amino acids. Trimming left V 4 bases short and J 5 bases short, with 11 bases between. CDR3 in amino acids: CASSSSGPETQYF. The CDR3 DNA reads TGTGCCAGCAGCTCCTCCGGGCCCGAGACCCAGTACTTC.

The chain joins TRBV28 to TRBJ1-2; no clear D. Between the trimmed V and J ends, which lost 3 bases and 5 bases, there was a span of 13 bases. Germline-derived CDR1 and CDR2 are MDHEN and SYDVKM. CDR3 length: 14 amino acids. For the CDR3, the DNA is TGTGCCAGCAGTTTTCCCACCCCCACTTATGGCTACACCTTC. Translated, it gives CASSFPTPTYGYTF.